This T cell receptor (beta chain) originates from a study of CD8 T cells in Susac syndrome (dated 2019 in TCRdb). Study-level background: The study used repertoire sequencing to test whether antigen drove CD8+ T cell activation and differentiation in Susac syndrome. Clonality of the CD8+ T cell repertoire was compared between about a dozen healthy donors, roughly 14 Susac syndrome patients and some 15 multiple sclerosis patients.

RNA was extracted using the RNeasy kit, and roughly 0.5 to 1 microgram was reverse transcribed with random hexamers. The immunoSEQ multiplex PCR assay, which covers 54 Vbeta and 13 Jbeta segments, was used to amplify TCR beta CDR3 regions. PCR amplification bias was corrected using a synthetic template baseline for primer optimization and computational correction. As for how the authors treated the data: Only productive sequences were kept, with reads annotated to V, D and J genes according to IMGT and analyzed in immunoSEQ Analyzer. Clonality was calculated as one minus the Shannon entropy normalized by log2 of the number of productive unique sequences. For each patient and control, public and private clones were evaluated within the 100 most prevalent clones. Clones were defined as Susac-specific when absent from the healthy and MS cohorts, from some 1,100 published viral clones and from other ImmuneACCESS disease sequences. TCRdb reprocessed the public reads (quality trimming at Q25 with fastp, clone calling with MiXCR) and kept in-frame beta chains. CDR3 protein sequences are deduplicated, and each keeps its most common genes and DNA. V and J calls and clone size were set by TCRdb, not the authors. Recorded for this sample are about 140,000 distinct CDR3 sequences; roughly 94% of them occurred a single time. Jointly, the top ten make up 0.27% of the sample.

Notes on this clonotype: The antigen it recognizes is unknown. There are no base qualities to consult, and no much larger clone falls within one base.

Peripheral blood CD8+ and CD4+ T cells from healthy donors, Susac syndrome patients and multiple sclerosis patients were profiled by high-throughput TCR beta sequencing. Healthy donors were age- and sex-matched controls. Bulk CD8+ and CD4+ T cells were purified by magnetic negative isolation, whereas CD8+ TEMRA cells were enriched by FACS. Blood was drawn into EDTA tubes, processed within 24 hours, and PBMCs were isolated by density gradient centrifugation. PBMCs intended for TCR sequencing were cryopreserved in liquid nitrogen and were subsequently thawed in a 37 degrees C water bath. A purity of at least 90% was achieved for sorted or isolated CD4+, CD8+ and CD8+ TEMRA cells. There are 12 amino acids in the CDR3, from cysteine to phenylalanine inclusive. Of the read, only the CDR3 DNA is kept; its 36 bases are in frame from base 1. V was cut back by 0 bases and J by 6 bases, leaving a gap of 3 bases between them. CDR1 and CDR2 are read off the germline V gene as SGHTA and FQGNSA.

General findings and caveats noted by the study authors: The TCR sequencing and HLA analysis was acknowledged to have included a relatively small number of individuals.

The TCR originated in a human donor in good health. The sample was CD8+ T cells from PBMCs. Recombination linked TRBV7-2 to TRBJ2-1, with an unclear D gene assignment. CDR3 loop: CASSLAPNEQFF. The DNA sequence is TGTGCCAGCAGCTTAGCGCCCAATGAGCAGTTCTTC.